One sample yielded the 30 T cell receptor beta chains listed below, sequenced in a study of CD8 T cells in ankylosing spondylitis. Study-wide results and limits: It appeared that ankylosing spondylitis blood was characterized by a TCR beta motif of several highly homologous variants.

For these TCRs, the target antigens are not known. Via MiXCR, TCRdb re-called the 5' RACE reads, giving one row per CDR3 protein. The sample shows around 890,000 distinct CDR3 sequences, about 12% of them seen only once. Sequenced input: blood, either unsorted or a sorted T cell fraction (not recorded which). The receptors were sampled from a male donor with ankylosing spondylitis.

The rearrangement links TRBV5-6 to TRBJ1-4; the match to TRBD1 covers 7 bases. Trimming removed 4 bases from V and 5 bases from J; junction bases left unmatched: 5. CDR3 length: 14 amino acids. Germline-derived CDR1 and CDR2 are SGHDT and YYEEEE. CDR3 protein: CASSPQGMNEKLFF. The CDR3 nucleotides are TGTGCCAGCAGCCCACAGGGGATGAATGAAAAACTGTTTTTT.

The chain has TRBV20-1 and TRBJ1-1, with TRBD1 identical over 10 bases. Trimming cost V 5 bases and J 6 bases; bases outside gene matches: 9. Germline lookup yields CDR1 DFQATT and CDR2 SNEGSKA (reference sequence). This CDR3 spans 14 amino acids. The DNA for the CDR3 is TGCAGTGCTCCCCGGGGACAGGGGACCTCTGAAGCTTTCTTT. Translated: CSAPRGQGTSEAFF.

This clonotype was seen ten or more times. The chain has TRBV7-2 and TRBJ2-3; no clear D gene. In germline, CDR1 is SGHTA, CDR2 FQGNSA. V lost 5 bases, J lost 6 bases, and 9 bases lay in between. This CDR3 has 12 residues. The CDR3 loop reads CASSISLDTQYF. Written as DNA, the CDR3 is TGTGCCAGCAGCATCAGTTTGGATACGCAGTATTTT.

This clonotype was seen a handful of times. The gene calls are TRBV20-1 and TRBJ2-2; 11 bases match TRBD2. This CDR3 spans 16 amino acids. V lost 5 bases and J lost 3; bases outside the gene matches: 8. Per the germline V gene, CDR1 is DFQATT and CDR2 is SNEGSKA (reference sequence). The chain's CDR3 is CSAAGLAGPDTGELFF. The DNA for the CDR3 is TGCAGTGCTGCAGGACTAGCGGGTCCGGACACCGGGGAGCTGTTTTTT.

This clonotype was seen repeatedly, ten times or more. The CDR3 sequence is CAISDPTTGDRADTQYF. The DNA of the CDR3 is TGTGCCATCAGTGACCCGACCACAGGGGACAGGGCAGATACGCAGTATTTT. The chain carries TRBV10-3 and TRBJ2-3; TRBD1 aligns across 9 bases. CDR3 length: 17 residues. Trimming cost V 3 bases and J 4 bases; bases outside gene matches: 11. Germline V gene sequence: CDR1 ENHRY, CDR2 SYGVKD.

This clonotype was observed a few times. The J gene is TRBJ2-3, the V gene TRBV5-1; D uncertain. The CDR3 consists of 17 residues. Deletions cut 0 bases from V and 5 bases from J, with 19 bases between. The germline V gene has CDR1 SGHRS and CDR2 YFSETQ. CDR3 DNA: TGCGCCAGCAGCTTGGAAATCGACAAGAGAGAAGGAGATACGCAGTATTTT. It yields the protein CASSLEIDKREGDTQYF.

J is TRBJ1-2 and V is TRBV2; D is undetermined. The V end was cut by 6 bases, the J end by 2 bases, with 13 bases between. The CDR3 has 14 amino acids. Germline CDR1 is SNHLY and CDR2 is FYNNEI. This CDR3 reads CASRWREGNYGYTF. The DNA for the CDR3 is TGTGCCAGCAGGTGGAGGGAAGGGAACTATGGCTACACCTTC.

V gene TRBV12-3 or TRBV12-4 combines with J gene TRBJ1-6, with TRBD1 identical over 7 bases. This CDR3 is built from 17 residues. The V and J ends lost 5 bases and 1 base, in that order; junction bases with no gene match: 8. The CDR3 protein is CASSGTVARSYNSPLHF. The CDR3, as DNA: TGTGCCAGCAGTGGGACAGTGGCTAGGTCCTATAATTCACCCCTCCACTTT.

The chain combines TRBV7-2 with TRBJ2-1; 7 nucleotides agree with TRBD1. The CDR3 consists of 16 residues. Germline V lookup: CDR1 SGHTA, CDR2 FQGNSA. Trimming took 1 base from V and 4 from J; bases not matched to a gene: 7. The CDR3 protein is CASSLVTGREYNEQFF. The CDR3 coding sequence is TGTGCCAGCAGCTTAGTGACAGGGCGCGAGTACAATGAGCAGTTCTTC.

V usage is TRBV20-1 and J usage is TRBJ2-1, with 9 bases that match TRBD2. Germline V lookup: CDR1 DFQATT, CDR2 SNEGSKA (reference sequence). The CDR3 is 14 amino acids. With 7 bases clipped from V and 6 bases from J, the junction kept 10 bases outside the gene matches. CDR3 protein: CSGAGTSYLNEQFF. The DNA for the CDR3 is TGCAGTGGTGCCGGGACTAGCTACCTCAATGAGCAGTTCTTC.

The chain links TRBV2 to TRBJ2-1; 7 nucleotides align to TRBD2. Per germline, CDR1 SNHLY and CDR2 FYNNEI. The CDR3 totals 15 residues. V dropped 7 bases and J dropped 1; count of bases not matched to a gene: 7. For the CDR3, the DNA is TGTGCCAGCAACTCCGGGACTATTTCCTACAATGAGCAGTTCTTC. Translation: CASNSGTISYNEQFF.

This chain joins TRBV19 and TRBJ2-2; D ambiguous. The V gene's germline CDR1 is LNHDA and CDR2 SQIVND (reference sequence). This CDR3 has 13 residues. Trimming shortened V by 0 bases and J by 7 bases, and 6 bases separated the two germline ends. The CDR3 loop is CASSIEGFGELFF. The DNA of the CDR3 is TGTGCCAGTAGTATAGAAGGTTTCGGGGAGCTGTTTTTT.

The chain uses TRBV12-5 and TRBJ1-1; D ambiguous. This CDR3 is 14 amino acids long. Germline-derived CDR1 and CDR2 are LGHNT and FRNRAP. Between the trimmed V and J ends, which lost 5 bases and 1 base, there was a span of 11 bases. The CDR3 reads CASGPERGNTEAFF. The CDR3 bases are TGTGCTAGTGGTCCCGAAAGAGGGAACACTGAAGCTTTCTTT.

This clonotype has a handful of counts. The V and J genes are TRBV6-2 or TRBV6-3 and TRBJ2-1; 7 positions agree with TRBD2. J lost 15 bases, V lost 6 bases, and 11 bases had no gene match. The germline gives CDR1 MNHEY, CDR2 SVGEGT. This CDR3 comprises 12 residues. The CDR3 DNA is TGTGCCAGCAGGTCGCGGACTAGTTTTTGGTTCTTC. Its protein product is CASRSRTSFWFF.

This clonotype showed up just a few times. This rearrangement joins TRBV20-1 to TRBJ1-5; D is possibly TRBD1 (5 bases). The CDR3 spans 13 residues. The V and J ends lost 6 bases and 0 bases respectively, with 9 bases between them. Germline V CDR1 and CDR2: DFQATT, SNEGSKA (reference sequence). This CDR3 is CSAWGYSNQPQHF. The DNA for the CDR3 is TGCAGTGCCTGGGGGTATAGCAATCAGCCCCAGCATTTT.

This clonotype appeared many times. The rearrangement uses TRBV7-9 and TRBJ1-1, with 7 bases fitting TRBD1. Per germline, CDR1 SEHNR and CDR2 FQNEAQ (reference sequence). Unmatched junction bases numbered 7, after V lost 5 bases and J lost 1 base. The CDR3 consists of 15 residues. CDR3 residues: CASSRGTEENTEAFF. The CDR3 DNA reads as TGTGCCAGCAGCCGCGGGACAGAGGAGAACACTGAAGCTTTCTTT. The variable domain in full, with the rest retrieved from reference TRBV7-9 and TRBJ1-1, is DTGVSQNPRHKITKRGQNVTFRCDPISEHNRLYWYRQTLGQGPEFLTYFQNEAQLEKSRLLSDRFSAERPKGSFSTLEIQRTEQGDSAMYLCASSRGTEENTEAFFGQGTRLTVV.

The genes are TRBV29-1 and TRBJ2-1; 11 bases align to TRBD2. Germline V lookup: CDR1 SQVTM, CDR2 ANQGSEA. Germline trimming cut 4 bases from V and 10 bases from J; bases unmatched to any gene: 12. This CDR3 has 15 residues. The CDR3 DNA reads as TGCAGCGTTGGTTTCGAGAGACTAGCGGGATGGGAGCAGTTCTTC. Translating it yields CSVGFERLAGWEQFF.

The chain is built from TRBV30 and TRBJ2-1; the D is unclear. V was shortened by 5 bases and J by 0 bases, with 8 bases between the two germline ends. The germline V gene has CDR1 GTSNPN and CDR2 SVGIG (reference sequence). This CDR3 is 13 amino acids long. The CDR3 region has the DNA TGTGCCTGGGGTTTTAGCTCCTACAATGAGCAGTTCTTC. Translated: CAWGFSSYNEQFF.

In DNA form, the CDR3 reads TGTGCCAGCAGCTTAGCGTCAGGGTTTGGGGTGAACACTGAAGCTTTCTTT. Translated, it gives CASSLASGFGVNTEAFF. The chain carries TRBV7-2 and TRBJ1-1; D might be TRBD1 (5 bases). Germline CDR1 SGHTA, CDR2 FQGNSA. The CDR3 has 17 amino acids. V was pared by 0 bases and J by 0 bases, with 14 bases between. The full variable domain, with the rest looked up from reference TRBV7-2 and TRBJ1-1, is GAGVSQSPSNKVTEKGKDVELRCDPISGHTALYWYRQSLGQGLEFLIYFQGNSAPDKSGLPSDRFSAERTGGSVSTLTIQRTQQEDSAVYLCASSLASGFGVNTEAFFGQGTRLTVV.

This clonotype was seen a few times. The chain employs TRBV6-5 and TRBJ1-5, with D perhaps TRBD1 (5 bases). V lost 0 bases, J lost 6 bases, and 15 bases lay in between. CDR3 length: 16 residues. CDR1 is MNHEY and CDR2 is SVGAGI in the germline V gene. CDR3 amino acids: CASSYSSQPGSQPQHF. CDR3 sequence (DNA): TGTGCCAGCAGTTACTCGAGTCAACCAGGGTCTCAGCCCCAGCATTTT.

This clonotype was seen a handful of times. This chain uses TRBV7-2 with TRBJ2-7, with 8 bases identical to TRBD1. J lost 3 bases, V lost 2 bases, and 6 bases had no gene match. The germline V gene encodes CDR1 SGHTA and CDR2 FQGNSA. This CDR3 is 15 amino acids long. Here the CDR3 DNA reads TGTGCCAGCAGCTTATCGGCAGGGGGCATCTACGAGCAGTACTTC. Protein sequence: CASSLSAGGIYEQYF.

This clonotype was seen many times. In DNA form, the CDR3 reads TGTGCCAGCAGTCCGGCGAGCTCCTACAATGAGCAGTTCTTC. It encodes CASSPASSYNEQFF. The J gene is TRBJ2-1, the V gene TRBV5-6; D uncertain. Germline V gene lookup returns CDR1 SGHDT and CDR2 YYEEEE. The ends were cut back, 5 bases at V and 0 bases at J, with 9 bases in the middle. CDR3 length equals 14 residues.

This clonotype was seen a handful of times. This CDR3 is CSAFPSGVYNSPLHF. The CDR3 DNA is TGCAGTGCTTTCCCATCGGGGGTCTATAATTCACCCCTCCACTTT. This chain uses TRBV20-1 with TRBJ1-6; the D gene is possibly TRBD1 (5 bases). CDR1 and CDR2 (germline): DFQATT, SNEGSKA (reference sequence). This CDR3 region has 15 residues. Trimming took off 5 bases at V and 3 bases at J, with 14 bases between the two ends.

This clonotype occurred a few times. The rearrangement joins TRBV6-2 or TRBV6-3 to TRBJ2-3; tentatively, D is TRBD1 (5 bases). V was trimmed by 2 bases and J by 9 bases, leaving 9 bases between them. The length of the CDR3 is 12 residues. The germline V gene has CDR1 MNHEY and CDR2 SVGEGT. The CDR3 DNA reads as TGTGCCAGCAGTTACGTCCACAGGACGCAGTATTTT. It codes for CASSYVHRTQYF.

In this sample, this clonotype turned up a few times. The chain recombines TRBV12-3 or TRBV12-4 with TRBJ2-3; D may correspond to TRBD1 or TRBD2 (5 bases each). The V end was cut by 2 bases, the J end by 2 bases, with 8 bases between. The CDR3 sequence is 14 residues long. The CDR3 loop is CASSLSGHTDTQYF. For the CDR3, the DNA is TGTGCCAGCAGTTTAAGCGGACACACAGATACGCAGTATTTT.

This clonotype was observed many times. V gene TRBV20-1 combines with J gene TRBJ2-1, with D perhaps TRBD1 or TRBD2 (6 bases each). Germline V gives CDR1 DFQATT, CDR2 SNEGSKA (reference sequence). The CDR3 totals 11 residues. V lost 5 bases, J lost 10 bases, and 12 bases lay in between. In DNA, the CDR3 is TGCAGTGCTGGGGGGCCCTGGGAGCAGTTCTTC. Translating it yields CSAGGPWEQFF.

The CDR3 sequence is CSARGQGTSDEQYF. The CDR3 nucleotides are TGCAGTGCTAGAGGTCAGGGAACGTCTGACGAGCAGTACTTC. This sequence joins TRBV20-1 and TRBJ2-7, with a weak D call TRBD1 (5 bases). Germline V gene lookup returns CDR1 DFQATT and CDR2 SNEGSKA (reference sequence). The CDR3 is 14 residues long. V lost 1 base and J 5 bases, leaving 15 bases between the germline ends.

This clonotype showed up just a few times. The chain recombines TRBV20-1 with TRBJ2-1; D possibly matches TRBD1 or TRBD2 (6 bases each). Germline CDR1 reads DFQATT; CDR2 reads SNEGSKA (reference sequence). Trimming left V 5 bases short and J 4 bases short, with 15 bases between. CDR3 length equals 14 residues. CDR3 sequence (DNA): TGCAGTGCTCTCGGTGGGGGGCCTTACAATGAGCAGTTCTTC. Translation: CSALGGGPYNEQFF.

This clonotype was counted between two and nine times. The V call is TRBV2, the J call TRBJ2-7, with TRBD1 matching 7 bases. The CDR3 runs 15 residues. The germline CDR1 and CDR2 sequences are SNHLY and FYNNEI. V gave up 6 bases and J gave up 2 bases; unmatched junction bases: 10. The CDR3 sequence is CASRWGQRQTYEQYF. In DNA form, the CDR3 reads TGTGCCAGCAGGTGGGGACAGCGACAAACCTACGAGCAGTACTTC. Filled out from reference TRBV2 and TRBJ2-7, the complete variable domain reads EPEVTQTPSHQVTQMGQEVILRCVPISNHLYFYWYRQILGQKVEFLVSFYNNEISEKSEIFDDQFSVERPDGSNFTLKIRSTKLEDSAMYFCASRWGQRQTYEQYFGPGTRLTVT.

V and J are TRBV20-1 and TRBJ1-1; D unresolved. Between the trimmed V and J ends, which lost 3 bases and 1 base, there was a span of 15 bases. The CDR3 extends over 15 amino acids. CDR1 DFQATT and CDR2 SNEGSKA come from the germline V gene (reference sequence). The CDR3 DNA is TGCAGTGCTAGGGAGGGAGGAGGCGGGAACACTGAAGCTTTCTTT. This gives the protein CSAREGGGGNTEAFF.